The source of this T cell receptor beta chain is a study of cytomegalovirus exposure and HLA in healthy donors. With respect to this clone: This is likely a read error, given that the CDR3 carries no conserved phenylalanine or tryptophan at its end.

Germline CDR1 and CDR2: SGDLS and YYNGEE. The germline V and J ends were trimmed by 5 bases and 2 bases, with 5 bases remaining between them. The CDR3 covers 12 residues. The PCR used 60 Vbeta and 13 Jbeta primers. The assay was immunoSEQ multiplex PCR, and TCRdb's table has in-frame clones only and misses some. The profile shows about 160,000 clones, over 75% of them singletons. V usage is TRBV9 and J usage is TRBJ1-5, with D unresolved. Sequencing was performed on PBMCs. This sequence was found in a man aged 40-49 years in good health and CMV-seronegative. DNA for the CDR3: TGTGCCAGCAGTCAGGGCAATCAGCCCCAGCATTCT. This codes for CASSQGNQPQHS.